This record covers a single TCR beta chain. This record belongs to a study of blood T cell repertoires in COVID-19. For the study at large: Italy, Spain and the United States were the sources of the convalescent and acute COVID-19 samples.

TCRdb's copy holds only in-frame clones and misses some; the assay was immunoSEQ multiplex PCR. The sample contains 200,000 to 300,000 clones, about 87% of which appear only once. V was pared by 0 bases and J by 0 bases, with 9 bases between. This CDR3 is built from 16 residues. Germline values: CDR1 MNHNS, CDR2 SASEGT. Enrolled during active infection, Seattle patients were then followed longitudinally. The rearrangement joins TRBV6-1 to TRBJ1-5; D might be TRBD1 (5 bases). The TCR sequence derives from a woman in her sixties with COVID-19, enrolled during active disease. Sequenced input: peripheral blood. The CDR3 reads CASSEARQRSNQPQHF. The CDR3 DNA follows: TGTGCCAGCAGTGAAGCGCGACAGCGTAGCAATCAGCCCCAGCATTTT.